This record covers a single T cell receptor beta chain. The data belong to a study of blood T cell repertoires in COVID-19. Whole-study context: Researchers got acute and convalescent COVID-19 samples from the United States, Italy and Spain. The analysed material was cDNA or gDNA that came from T cells, B-cell-depleted T cells, or PBMCs.

Those enrolled in Seattle joined during active infection and were followed longitudinally afterward. This CDR3 region has 13 residues. The germline V gene has CDR1 MNHEY and CDR2 SVGEGT. Trimming took off 6 bases at V and 7 bases at J, with 14 bases between the two ends. In the original analysis: By means of reference gene primer amplification, nucleated cell counts were estimated. The assay was immunoSEQ multiplex PCR, and TCRdb's table has in-frame clones only and misses some. Clone size and the V and J calls come from that table; the DNA yielded D and trimming. Counted here are about 410,000 clones, roughly 90% occurring once; the ten biggest clones make up around 1.5%.

The sequence was obtained from a woman in her 40s with COVID-19, enrolled during active disease. This chain connects TRBV6-2 or TRBV6-3 to TRBJ2-3, with TRBD2 as a possible D gene (6 bases). Material for sequencing was peripheral blood. The DNA for the CDR3 is TGTGCCAGCAGCGACCCTGGGGGGTATACGCAGTATTTT. Translating it yields CASSDPGGYTQYF.